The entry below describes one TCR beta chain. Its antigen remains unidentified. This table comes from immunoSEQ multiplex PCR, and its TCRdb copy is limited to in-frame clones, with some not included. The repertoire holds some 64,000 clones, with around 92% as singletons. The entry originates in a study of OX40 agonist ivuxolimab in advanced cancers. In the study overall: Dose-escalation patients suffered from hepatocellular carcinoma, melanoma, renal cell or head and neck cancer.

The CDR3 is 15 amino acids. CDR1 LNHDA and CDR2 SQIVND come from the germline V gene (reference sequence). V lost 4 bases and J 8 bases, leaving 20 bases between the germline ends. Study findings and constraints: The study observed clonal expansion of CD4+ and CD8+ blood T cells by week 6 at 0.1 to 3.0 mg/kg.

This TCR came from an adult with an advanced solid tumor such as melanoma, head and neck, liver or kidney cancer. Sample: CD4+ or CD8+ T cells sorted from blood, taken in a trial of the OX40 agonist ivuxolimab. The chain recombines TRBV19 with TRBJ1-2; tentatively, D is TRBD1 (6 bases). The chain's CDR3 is CASSRAGGHTRGYTF. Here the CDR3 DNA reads TGTGCCAGTAGTAGGGCTGGGGGACACACACGGGGCTACACCTTC.